This entry features one T cell receptor beta chain sequence. Its specificity is not known. Other DNA sequences in the same sample also yield this CDR3. The record originates from a study of beta chain features in type 1 diabetes. Overall study findings and caveats: Patients showed naive, central memory and Treg TCRB repertoires that appeared more similar than those of healthy donors. PCR could preferentially amplify shorter templates, alike in patients and controls. A moderate, significant TCRB CDR3 shortening appeared in type 1 diabetes across four CD4+ subsets.

Sequencing targeted expressed TCRB transcripts, as all isolated RNA had been reverse transcribed. Assay used: immunoSEQ multiplex PCR; TCRdb lists only in-frame clones, some missing. This sample has around 280,000 clones; over 12% occur once, and the top ten carry less than 0.02%. Each of the sorted populations had a purity greater than 98%. Input material: naive CD4+ T cells from blood. This clonotype was obtained from a man younger than 35 with type 1 diabetes.

CDR3 bases: TGTGCCAGCTCCCTCCAGGGCACAGATACGCAGTATTTT. It translates to CASSLQGTDTQYF. The chain carries TRBV28 and TRBJ2-3; D is undetermined. The germline gives CDR1 MDHEN, CDR2 SYDVKM. V was clipped by 8 bases and J by 1 base, with 10 bases between them. The CDR3 covers 13 residues.